This paragraph covers one TCR beta chain sequence. Its antigen remains unknown. Method: immunoSEQ multiplex PCR; TCRdb's copy keeps in-frame clones and lacks some. The repertoire has more than 95,000 clones, around 90% of them found once; the top ten carry nearly 4.5%. This entry comes from a study of T cell responses to AZD1222 COVID-19 vaccine. Study outcomes and limitations: Recipients of two AZD1222 doses showed rising Spike-specific TCR breadth and depth. Donors were largely white British and mainly female; clonal diversity was possibly underestimated. Spike regions recognized by vaccine-associated CD4 TCRs spanned the protein, led by 160-218 and 743-854. Every sample of the repertoires postdated the peak T cell response.

The sequencing here drew on peripheral blood, taken on day 0 of MenACWY control vaccination. The sequence was obtained from an adult in good health.

This chain's CDR3 is CASSFRRTGKAETQYF. CDR3 sequence (DNA): TGTGCCAGCAGCTTTAGACGGACAGGTAAAGCCGAGACCCAGTACTTC. This chain joins TRBV5-6 and TRBJ2-5, with 7 bases lining up with TRBD1. The ends lost 2 bases at V and 5 bases at J; junction bases unmatched: 12. Per germline, CDR1 SGHDT and CDR2 YYEEEE. The CDR3 has 16 amino acids.